These T cell receptor beta chains were read from a single sample in a study of blood T cell repertoires in COVID-19. Assay used: immunoSEQ multiplex PCR; TCRdb lists only in-frame clones, some missing. Of about 180,000 clones in the sample, approximately 91% are singletons; the top ten hold around 0.5%. The sequenced sample was peripheral blood. These receptors all stem from a man in his forties or fifties with acute or convalescent COVID-19. Both conserved end residues are part of each CDR3. D genes are given only for firm matches. Clone size, where shown, is once, few, many, or a class for clones that have expanded.

size | J | length | D | V | DNA | CDR3
. | TRBJ1-2 | 15 | TRBD1 | TRBV18 | TGTGCCAGCTCACAAGACAGGGGAGGCGGCTATGGCTACACCTTC | CASSQDRGGGYGYTF
. | TRBJ1-1 | 15 | TRBD1 | TRBV18 | TGTGCCAGCTCATCCGAGACAGGGTGGGAAACTGAAGCTTTCTTT | CASSSETGWETEAFF
. | TRBJ2-5 | 17 | TRBD2 | TRBV7-6 | TGTGCCAGCAGCCAGGGACTAGCGGGGGGTAACCAAGAGACCCAGTACTTC | CASSQGLAGGNQETQYF
. | TRBJ2-1 | 15 | . | TRBV5-1 | TGCGCCAGCAGGCCCGACACCAGCTCCTACAATGAGCAGTTCTTC | CASRPDTSSYNEQFF
. | TRBJ2-5 | 12 | . | TRBV7-9 | TGTGCCAGCAGCTTAGCGGGAGGTGCCCAGTACTTC | CASSLAGGAQYF
. | TRBJ2-3 | 16 | TRBD1 | TRBV28 | TGTGCCAGCAGTTTTATGGCAGGGGGCTTAAGGGATACGCAGTATTTT | CASSFMAGGLRDTQYF
. | TRBJ1-2 | 15 | . | TRBV10-3 | TGTGCCATCAGTGAGTCGGGACAACTGGAGTATGGCTACACCTTC | CAISESGQLEYGYTF
. | TRBJ1-1 | 12 | . | TRBV3-1/TRBV3-2 | TGTGCCAGCAGCCAAGATCGACAAGAAGCTTTCTTT | CASSQDRQEAFF
many | TRBJ1-1 | 14 | . | TRBV6-6 | TGTGCCAGCAGTTCTGCCGCGGGGGGCACTGAAGCTTTCTTT | CASSSAAGGTEAFF
. | TRBJ2-5 | 14 | . | TRBV2 | TGTGCCAGCAGTGAGGGCAGGGCGGGGGAGACCCAGTACTTC | CASSEGRAGETQYF
. | TRBJ2-1 | 15 | TRBD2 | TRBV3-1/TRBV3-2 | TGTGCCAGCAGCCAAGATCTGGCGGGGGACAATGAGCAGTTCTTC | CASSQDLAGDNEQFF
. | TRBJ2-7 | 15 | TRBD2 | TRBV28 | TGTGCCAGCAGGACTAGCGGGAGGGCCCAATACGAGCAGTACTTC | CASRTSGRAQYEQYF
. | TRBJ2-6 | 15 | . | TRBV7-8 | TGTGCCAGCAGCTTAATCAACTCTGGGGCCAACGTCCTGACTTTC | CASSLINSGANVLTF
. | TRBJ1-5 | 15 | . | TRBV5-8 | TGTGCCAGCAGACCAGGGAGGGACCCTAATCAGCCCCAGCATTTT | CASRPGRDPNQPQHF
. | TRBJ1-6 | 16 | . | TRBV27 | TGTGCCAGCAGTCCCCCCGACAGAAACCAAAATTCACCCCTCCACTTT | CASSPPDRNQNSPLHF
. | TRBJ2-1 | 17 | . | TRBV9 | TGTGCCAGCAGCGTAGAAGTAGCTATGGGGCCACACAATGAGCAGTTCTTC | CASSVEVAMGPHNEQFF
. | TRBJ2-7 | 13 | . | TRBV30 | TGTGCCTGGAGTCGGGGGGCGTCCTACGAGCAGTACTTC | CAWSRGASYEQYF
. | TRBJ1-2 | 17 | . | TRBV19 | TGTGCCAGTAGGAAGAATCCTCACCGACCCGGGAACTATGGCTACACCTTC | CASRKNPHRPGNYGYTF
. | TRBJ2-7 | 13 | TRBD1 | TRBV6-5 | TGTGCCAGCAGCACCGGGACAGGGTTCGAGCAGTACTTC | CASSTGTGFEQYF
. | TRBJ2-2 | 14 | TRBD2 | TRBV6-5 | TGTGCCAGCAGGAGCGGGGCGGAGACCGGGGAGCTGTTTTTT | CASRSGAETGELFF
. | TRBJ1-2 | 15 | . | TRBV6-5 | TGTGCCAGCAGTTACCGGTCTTCCTCTAACTATGGCTACACCTTC | CASSYRSSSNYGYTF
. | TRBJ1-1 | 11 | TRBD1 | TRBV19 | TGTGCCAGTAATCGACAGGGTGAAGCTTTCTTT | CASNRQGEAFF
. | TRBJ1-5 | 14 | . | TRBV28 | TGTGCCAGCAGCCCGGCCACCGCGAGGCAGCCCCAGCATTTT | CASSPATARQPQHF
. | TRBJ1-5 | 15 | TRBD1 | TRBV5-8 | TGTGCCAGCAGCTTCGACAGGGGTAGCAATCAGCCCCAGCATTTT | CASSFDRGSNQPQHF
. | TRBJ1-1 | 16 | . | TRBV15 | TGTGCCACCAGCAGTAGAGGGTCGGTTTACCCAACTGAAGCTTTCTTT | CATSSRGSVYPTEAFF
once | TRBJ1-2 | 14 | . | TRBV4-2 | TGTGCCAGCAGCCAAGTTGCAGGGAACTATGGCTACACCTTC | CASSQVAGNYGYTF
. | TRBJ1-1 | 13 | . | TRBV18 | TGTGCCAGCTCACCAGGGGCGGGGAATGGAGCTTTCTTT | CASSPGAGNGAFF
. | TRBJ2-2 | 16 | TRBD2 | TRBV7-6 | TGTGCCAGCAGCTTAGTTTCGGCGGGGGGCACCGGGGAGCTGTTTTTT | CASSLVSAGGTGELFF
. | TRBJ2-2 | 15 | . | TRBV4-1 | TGCGCCAGCAGGCTGGACTGGGTGAACACCGGGGAGCTGTTTTTT | CASRLDWVNTGELFF
few | TRBJ1-2 | 14 | TRBD1 | TRBV28 | TGTGCCAGCAGTTTAGGGGGACAGCTCTATGGCTACACCTTC | CASSLGGQLYGYTF
. | TRBJ1-1 | 11 | . | TRBV28 | TGTGCCAGCACCGGGTTCACTGAAGCTTTCTTT | CASTGFTEAFF
few | TRBJ1-1 | 18 | . | TRBV4-1 | TGCGCCAGCAGCCCAGGACTCCTGGGCAGAAGGCTGAACACTGAAGCTTTCTTT | CASSPGLLGRRLNTEAFF
. | TRBJ2-3 | 16 | . | TRBV5-1 | TGCGCCAGCAGCTTGGACTGGGGCTATACCACAGATACGCAGTATTTT | CASSLDWGYTTDTQYF
. | TRBJ2-1 | 13 | . | TRBV6-5 | TGTGCCAGCAGTCCCTCTATCGACTATGAGCAGTTCTTC | CASSPSIDYEQFF
. | TRBJ1-5 | 14 | TRBD1 | TRBV2 | TGTGCCAGCAACTACAGGGGGTCGGATCAGCCCCAGCATTTT | CASNYRGSDQPQHF
. | TRBJ2-1 | 15 | . | TRBV27 | TGTGCCAGCAGTTTCGGTTTACAAAGGGGCGATGAGCAGTTCTTC | CASSFGLQRGDEQFF
. | TRBJ2-5 | 13 | TRBD1 | TRBV28 | TGTGCCAGCAATGGACAGGGGAAAGAGACCCAGTACTTC | CASNGQGKETQYF
. | TRBJ2-5 | 12 | . | TRBV30 | TGTGCCTGGAGTACAGGGTTAGAGACCCAGTACTTC | CAWSTGLETQYF
once | TRBJ2-1 | 18 | TRBD2 | TRBV9 | TGTGCCAGCAGCCTCCCTAAGGGTCGGCGGGGGGATAACAATGAGCAGTTCTTC | CASSLPKGRRGDNNEQFF
. | TRBJ1-1 | 16 | . | TRBV6-5 | TGTGCCAGCAGTTACGACGGGTTTAGGATGAACACTGAAGCTTTCTTT | CASSYDGFRMNTEAFF
. | TRBJ2-1 | 19 | TRBD2 | TRBV3-1/TRBV3-2 | TGTGCCAGCAGCCAAGAGGGACTAGCGGGAGCCTGGCCAGTGGATGAGCAGTTCTTC | CASSQEGLAGAWPVDEQFF
. | TRBJ1-1 | 12 | . | TRBV2 | TGTGCCAGCAGTGGGGAGGTCACTGAAGCTTTCTTT | CASSGEVTEAFF
. | TRBJ1-3 | 15 | . | TRBV27 | TGTGCCAGCAGTTTGAGCAGGGGAGCCGGAAACACCATATATTTT | CASSLSRGAGNTIYF
once | TRBJ1-5 | 15 | . | TRBV10-1 | TGCGCCAGCAGTGAGTCTGGGCAGGGAGGCCAGCCCCAGCATTTT | CASSESGQGGQPQHF
. | TRBJ1-1 | 14 | . | TRBV7-9 | TGTGCCAGCAGCCTCGGGACAACGAACACTGAAGCTTTCTTT | CASSLGTTNTEAFF
. | TRBJ2-7 | 12 | . | TRBV28 | TGTGCCAGCAGTTTCCCCGGGGTCGAGCAGTACTTC | CASSFPGVEQYF
. | TRBJ2-2 | 13 | . | TRBV5-6 | TGTGCCAGCAAGCGGGACACCACCGGGGAGCTGTTTTTT | CASKRDTTGELFF
. | TRBJ2-3 | 14 | TRBD2 | TRBV29-1 | TGCAGCGTTCCCGAGCGGGGGGTCACAGATACGCAGTATTTT | CSVPERGVTDTQYF
. | TRBJ2-7 | 15 | . | TRBV28 | TGTGCCAGCAGTTTATTCGCCACTAGCCAGGGCGAGCAGTACTTC | CASSLFATSQGEQYF
. | TRBJ2-1 | 16 | TRBD2 | TRBV15 | TGTGCCACCAGCTCCCGAAGAGCGGGAGGGTACAATGAGCAGTTCTTC | CATSSRRAGGYNEQFF
few | TRBJ2-1 | 16 | TRBD1 | TRBV6-2/TRBV6-3 | TGTGCCAGCAGTTCGGGACAGAGAAGCTCCTACAATGAGCAGTTCTTC | CASSSGQRSSYNEQFF
few | TRBJ1-1 | 13 | TRBD1 | TRBV10-2 | TGCGCCAGCAGGGACAGGTCGAACACTGAAGCTTTCTTT | CASRDRSNTEAFF
. | TRBJ1-1 | 14 | TRBD1 | TRBV5-1 | TGCGCCAGCAGCTTTGGACGGACAGGGACTGAAGCTTTCTTT | CASSFGRTGTEAFF
. | TRBJ2-4 | 13 | TRBD1 | TRBV27 | TGTGCCAGCAGTCGACAGGGGTGGAACATTCAGTACTTC | CASSRQGWNIQYF
. | TRBJ2-3 | 12 | . | TRBV5-6 | TGTGCCAGCAGCTTTCAGGCGGATACGCAGTATTTT | CASSFQADTQYF